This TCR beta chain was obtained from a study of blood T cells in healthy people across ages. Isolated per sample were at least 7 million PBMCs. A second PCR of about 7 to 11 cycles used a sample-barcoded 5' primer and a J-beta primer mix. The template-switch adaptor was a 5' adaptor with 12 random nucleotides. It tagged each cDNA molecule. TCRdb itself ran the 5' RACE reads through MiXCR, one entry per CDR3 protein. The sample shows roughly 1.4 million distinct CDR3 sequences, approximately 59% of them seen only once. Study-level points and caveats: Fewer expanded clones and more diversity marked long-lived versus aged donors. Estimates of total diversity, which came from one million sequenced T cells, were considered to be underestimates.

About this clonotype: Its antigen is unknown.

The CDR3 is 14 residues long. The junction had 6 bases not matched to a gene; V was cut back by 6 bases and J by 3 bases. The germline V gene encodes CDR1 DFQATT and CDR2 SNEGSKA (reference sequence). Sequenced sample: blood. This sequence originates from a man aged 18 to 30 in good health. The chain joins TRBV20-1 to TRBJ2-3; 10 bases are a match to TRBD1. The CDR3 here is CSAPGQGSTDTQYF. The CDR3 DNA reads TGCAGTGCCCCGGGACAGGGGTCAACAGATACGCAGTATTTT.